The present T cell receptor (beta chain) was sequenced within a study of CD8 T cells in cerebrospinal fluid in Alzheimer's disease. There are 13 residues in the CDR3. The germline V gene encodes CDR1 SQVTM and CDR2 ANQGSEA. This clonotype is medium-sized (0.01 to 0.1%) by frequency. TCRdb reanalyzed the 10x single-cell sequencing reads, giving one entry per CDR3 protein sequence and no DNA. In all, the sample yields under 1,500 distinct CDR3 sequences. V gene TRBV29-1 combines with J gene TRBJ1-2. This TCR derives from a human donor with Parkinson's disease. The sequenced material came from cerebrospinal fluid. Here the CDR3 reads CSVEAAYQDGYTF.